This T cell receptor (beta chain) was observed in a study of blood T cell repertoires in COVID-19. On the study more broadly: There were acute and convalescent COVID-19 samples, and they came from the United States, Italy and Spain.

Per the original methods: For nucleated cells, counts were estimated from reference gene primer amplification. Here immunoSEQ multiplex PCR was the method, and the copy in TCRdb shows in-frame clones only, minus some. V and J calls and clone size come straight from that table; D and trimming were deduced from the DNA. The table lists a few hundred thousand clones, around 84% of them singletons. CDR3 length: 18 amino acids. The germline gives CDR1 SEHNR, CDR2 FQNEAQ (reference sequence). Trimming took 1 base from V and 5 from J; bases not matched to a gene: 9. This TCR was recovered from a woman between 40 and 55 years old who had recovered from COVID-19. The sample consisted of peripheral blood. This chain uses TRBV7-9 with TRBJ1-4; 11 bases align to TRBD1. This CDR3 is CASSLGWTGGKVNEKLFF. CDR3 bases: TGTGCCAGCAGCTTAGGCTGGACAGGGGGCAAAGTAAATGAAAAACTGTTTTTT.